Below are 6 T cell receptor beta chains sequenced from a single sample in a study of T cells in women clearing cervical HPV infection. Sequencing used immunoSEQ multiplex PCR; TCRdb keeps in-frame clones, though not all of them. The repertoire table contains around 21,000 clones. The sample comprised blood buffy coat. The origin of the receptors is a woman aged 18 to 75 with a cervical HPV16 infection that either progressed to CIN3+ or cleared (not recorded which).

CDR3 DNA, as far as it was read: TGTGCCAGTAGTATACGTGATACG. It encodes CASSIRDT. The complete CDR3 protein is CASSIRDTQYF. V and J are TRBV19 and TRBJ2-3; no clear D gene. The read ends 3 residues early relative to the CDR3; the germline J gene fills the gap. There are 11 residues in the CDR3. V lost 2 bases, J lost 6 bases, and 3 bases lay in between. Germline V gene data show CDR1 as LNHDA and CDR2 as SQIVND (reference sequence).

About this clone: The CDR3 end falls 3 residues outside the read, so it is completed with the germline J gene. The rearrangement joins TRBV7-9 to TRBJ2-5, with 9 positions matching TRBD1. The CDR3 extends over 13 amino acids. CDR1 and CDR2 from the germline V gene are SEHNR and FQNEAQ (reference sequence). V lost 8 bases to trimming and J lost 6 bases; unmatched junction nucleotides: 7. The covered CDR3 bases are TGTGCCAGCTTAAGGACAGGGGTACAGACC. Its translation: CASLRTGVQT. In full, the CDR3 reads CASLRTGVQTQYF.

In the case of this clone: From the germline J gene comes the end of the CDR3, since the read stops 3 residues before it. V gene TRBV28 combines with J gene TRBJ1-5; D unresolved. With 2 bases removed from V and 1 base from J, the gap between germline ends came to 9 bases. CDR1 is MDHEN, CDR2 SYDVKM, per germline. The CDR3 has 15 residues. The CDR3 loop is CASSLRVWSNQPQHF. The part of the CDR3 DNA that was read is TGTGCCAGCAGTTTAAGGGTGTGGAGCAATCAGCCC. Looking up the rest from reference TRBV28 and TRBJ1-5 gives the full variable domain: DVKVTQSSRYLVKRTGEKVFLECVQDMDHENMFWYRQDPGLGLRLIYFSYDVKMKEKGDIPEGYSVSREKKERFSLILESASTNQTSMYLCASSLRVWSNQPQHFGDGTRLSIL.

As concerns this clone: The read gets to within 3 residues of the CDR3 end, and the germline J gene fills in the rest. The gene calls are TRBV28 and TRBJ2-1; TRBD1 might be the D (6 bases). The V gene's germline CDR1 is MDHEN and CDR2 SYDVKM. V shed 5 bases and J shed 8 bases, with 10 bases lying between them. This CDR3 has 12 residues. The CDR3 loop reads CASSNRAHEQFF. Partial CDR3 DNA: TGTGCCAGCAGTAACAGGGCACATGAG.

A word on this clone: The observed sequence ends 3 residues before the CDR3 terminus, with the missing tail filled in from the germline J gene. The V gene is TRBV20-1, the J gene TRBJ2-7; no clear D gene. From germline, CDR1 is DFQATT and CDR2 SNEGSKA (reference sequence). V was clipped by 3 bases and J by 5 bases, with 11 bases between them. This CDR3 region has 12 residues. CDR3 loop: CSASSGEHEQYF. The sequenced CDR3 bases are TGCAGTGCTAGCTCGGGTGAGCACGAG.

Regarding this clone: The CDR3 is cut off 3 residues early in the read; its end comes from the germline J gene. This chain uses TRBV15 with TRBJ2-5, with 8 bases aligning to TRBD1. Germline V CDR1 and CDR2: LNHNV, YYDKDF (reference sequence). Trimming removed 0 bases from V and 5 bases from J; junction bases left unmatched: 8. The CDR3 spans 16 residues. CDR3 residues: CATSRETAGGLETQYF. CDR3 bases read: TGTGCCACCAGCAGAGAAACGGCAGGGGGCTTGGAGACC.